A selection of T cell receptor beta chains follows, all from one sample in a study of cytomegalovirus exposure and HLA in healthy donors. The assay was immunoSEQ multiplex PCR, and TCRdb's table has in-frame clones only and misses some. The sample has about 120,000 clones, roughly 79% seen once. Sequencing was performed on PBMCs. All receptors come from a woman aged 40 to 50 in good health and CMV-seronegative. The CDR3 runs from the conserved cysteine through the conserved F or W. A D gene is named only where the DNA matches it firmly.

D gene,J gene,V gene,CDR3 protein
-,TRBJ2-3,TRBV18,CASSTPVDTQYF
TRBD2,TRBJ2-1,TRBV27,CASRYLAGDNEQFF
-,TRBJ1-2,TRBV18,CASSPGGGTSYGYTF
-,TRBJ1-6,TRBV10-3,CAISEAPTWASPLHF
TRBD2,TRBJ2-1,TRBV10-2,CASRQISGVPYNEQFF
-,TRBJ2-2,TRBV28,CASSLTGYNTGELFF
TRBD2,TRBJ2-2,TRBV9,CASSVLAGGMNTGELFF
TRBD1,TRBJ2-1,TRBV5-1,CASSVDRGAYNEQFF
-,TRBJ2-7,TRBV6-1,CASRDSTDYEQYF
-,TRBJ1-5,TRBV7-9,CASSLDWGGNQPQHF
-,TRBJ1-2,TRBV21-1,CASGRLRDRSSVSHGYTF
TRBD2,TRBJ2-2,TRBV6-6,CASIFWEGTGELFF
-,TRBJ1-3,TRBV19,CASSIGTGQKSSGNTIYF
TRBD1,TRBJ2-1,TRBV13,CASSFPPGGKNEQFF
-,TRBJ2-2,TRBV7-2,CASSSDSNTGELFF
TRBD1,TRBJ1-3,TRBV7-9,CASSLTGIQGTIYF
-,TRBJ2-7,TRBV4-1,CASSQAANWGGEQYF
-,TRBJ2-1,TRBV21-1,CASSSQGANNEQFF
-,TRBJ2-3,TRBV14,CASSKGGNTDTQYF
TRBD1,TRBJ1-1,TRBV10-3,CAISESIGGWNTEAFF
TRBD2,TRBJ2-1,TRBV19,CASGKTSGGAVGSYNEQFF
-,TRBJ1-5,TRBV6-5,CASSYGQNNQPQHF
-,TRBJ1-2,TRBV7-9,CASSSEVPKDGYTF
TRBD1,TRBJ2-1,TRBV4-1,CASSLRTGGNEQFF
-,TRBJ2-6,TRBV27,CASSLGALGSPFGANVLTF
TRBD1,TRBJ2-2,TRBV10-3,CATQQGDPYTGELFF
-,TRBJ1-1,TRBV30,CAWSVQTRYPEGAFF
TRBD1,TRBJ1-5,TRBV19,CASSILTGTGGQPQHF
TRBD1,TRBJ1-2,TRBV9,CASSVGGTGHGYTF
TRBD2,TRBJ2-7,TRBV5-6,CASSFVGLRGGYEQYF
TRBD2,TRBJ2-7,TRBV6-1,CASWLSGGAYEQYF
TRBD1,TRBJ1-1,TRBV6-1,CASSRQGSEAFF
TRBD2,TRBJ2-7,TRBV11-2,CASSGGGKLSYEQYF
-,TRBJ1-2,TRBV7-8,CASSFSSGDYGYTF
-,TRBJ2-3,TRBV28,CASHDARGDTQYF
TRBD2,-,TRBV7-6,CASSSGTSGSVEQYF
-,TRBJ1-1,TRBV6-5,CASSYSKGARTEAFF
-,TRBJ1-5,TRBV5-6,CASSLWQGSNQPQHF
-,TRBJ1-1,TRBV2,CASSQGAEAFF
-,TRBJ1-6,TRBV25-1,CASSEKGSGNSPLHF
-,TRBJ2-7,TRBV11-3,CASSPVVSEQYF
-,TRBJ2-1,TRBV7-2,CASSLVSSGLPEQFF
TRBD2,TRBJ2-7,TRBV6-5,CASSRLAGVGEQYF
-,TRBJ1-1,TRBV6-5,CASSYSIRGNTEAFF
TRBD2,TRBJ2-7,TRBV5-5,CASSLASGGRGAYEQYF
-,TRBJ1-2,TRBV4-1,CASSQEGAGYGYTF
-,TRBJ2-5,TRBV7-3,CASSLDFQETQYF
-,TRBJ2-7,TRBV21-1,CASRPLMRGRKSSYEQYF
-,TRBJ1-2,TRBV6-5,CASSNSGCYTF
-,TRBJ2-1,TRBV19,CASSILDRDYNEQFF
TRBD2,TRBJ2-2,TRBV2,CASLGRGGRGTGELFF
-,TRBJ1-4,TRBV15,CATYGGATNEKLFF
TRBD2,TRBJ2-1,TRBV11-1,CASTPHRGEYNEQFF